This TCR beta chain was identified during a study of regulatory T cells in long-lasting Graves disease. HTBI primers from iRepertoire and Arm-PCR of CDR3 regions yielded the TCR beta libraries. TCRdb re-called the multiplex PCR reads with MiXCR, one entry per CDR3 protein. The sample holds about 320,000 distinct CDR3 sequences; 18% are singletons and the top ten take around 37%. The germline V and J ends were trimmed by 0 bases and 5 bases, with 8 bases remaining between them. Germline V CDR1 and CDR2: MGHRA, YSYEKL. The CDR3 has 14 residues. The table lists this clonotype with many counts. The time point denotes: newly diagnosed GD, antithyroid drugs for less than 3 months. Construction of the TCR library relied on RNA isolated from PBMCs.

The sequence derives from a female donor with Graves disease. This chain joins TRBV4-1 and TRBJ2-1; D remains ambiguous. The input for sequencing was peripheral blood mononuclear cells (PBMCs), taken at new diagnosis, from a patient treated with antithyroid drugs. In DNA form, the CDR3 reads TGCGCCAGCAGCCAAGAGCGGCGAAACAATGAGCAGTTCTTC. Translated, it gives CASSQERRNNEQFF.